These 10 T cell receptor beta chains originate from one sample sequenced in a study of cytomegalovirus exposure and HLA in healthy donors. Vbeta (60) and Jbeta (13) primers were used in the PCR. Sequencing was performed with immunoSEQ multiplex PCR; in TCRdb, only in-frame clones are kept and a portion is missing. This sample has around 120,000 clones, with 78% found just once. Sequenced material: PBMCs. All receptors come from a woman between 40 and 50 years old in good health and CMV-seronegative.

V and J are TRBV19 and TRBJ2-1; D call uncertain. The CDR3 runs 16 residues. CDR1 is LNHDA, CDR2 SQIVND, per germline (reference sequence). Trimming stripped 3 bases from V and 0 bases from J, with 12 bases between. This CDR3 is CASSIVTTSSYNEQFF. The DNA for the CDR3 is TGTGCCAGTAGTATTGTAACTACGAGCTCCTACAATGAGCAGTTCTTC. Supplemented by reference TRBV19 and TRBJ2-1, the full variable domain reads DGGITQSPKYLFRKEGQNVTLSCEQNLNHDAMYWYRQDPGQGLRLIYYSQIVNDFQKGDIAEGYSVSREKKESFPLTVTSAQKNPTAFYLCASSIVTTSSYNEQFFGPGTRLTVL.

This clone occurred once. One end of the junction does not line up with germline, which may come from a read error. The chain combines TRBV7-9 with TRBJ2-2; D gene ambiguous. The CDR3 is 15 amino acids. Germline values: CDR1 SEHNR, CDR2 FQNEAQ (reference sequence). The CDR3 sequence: CSSSSTRLNTGELFF. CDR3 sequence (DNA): TGTTCCAGCAGCTCGACACGATTGAACACCGGGGAGCTGTTTTTT.

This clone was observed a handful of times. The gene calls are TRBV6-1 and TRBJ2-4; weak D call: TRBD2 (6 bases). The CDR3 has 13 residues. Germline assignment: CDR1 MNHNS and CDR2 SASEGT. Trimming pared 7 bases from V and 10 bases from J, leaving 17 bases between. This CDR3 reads CASIQRELGIQYF. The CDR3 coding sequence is TGTGCCAGCATCCAACGGGAGCTAGGTATTCAGTACTTC.

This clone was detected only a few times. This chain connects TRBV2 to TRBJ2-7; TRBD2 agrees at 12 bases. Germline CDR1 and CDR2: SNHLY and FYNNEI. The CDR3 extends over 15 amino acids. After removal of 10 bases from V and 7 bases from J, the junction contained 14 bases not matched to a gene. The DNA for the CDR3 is TGTGCCACAAGAAGCAGGGCTAGCGGGAGGGGTGAGCAGTACTTC. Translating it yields CATRSRASGRGEQYF.

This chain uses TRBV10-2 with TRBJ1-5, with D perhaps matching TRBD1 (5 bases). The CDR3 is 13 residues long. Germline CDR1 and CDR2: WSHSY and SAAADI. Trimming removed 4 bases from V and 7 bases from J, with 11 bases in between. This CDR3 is CASSGGPMQPQHF. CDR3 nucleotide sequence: TGCGCCAGCAGTGGGGGCCCCATGCAGCCCCAGCATTTT.

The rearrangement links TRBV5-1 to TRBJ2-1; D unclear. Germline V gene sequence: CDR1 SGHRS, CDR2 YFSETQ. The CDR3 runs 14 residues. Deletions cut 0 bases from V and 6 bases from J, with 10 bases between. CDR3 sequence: CASSLAGPVNEQFF. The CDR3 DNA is TGCGCCAGCAGCTTGGCAGGTCCCGTCAATGAGCAGTTCTTC.

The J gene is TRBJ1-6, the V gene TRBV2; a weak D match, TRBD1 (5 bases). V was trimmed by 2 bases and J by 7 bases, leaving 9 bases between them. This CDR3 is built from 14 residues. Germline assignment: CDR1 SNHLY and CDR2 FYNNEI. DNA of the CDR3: TGTGCCAGCAGTGAAAAGGGGCGAAATTCACCCCTCCACTTT. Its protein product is CASSEKGRNSPLHF.

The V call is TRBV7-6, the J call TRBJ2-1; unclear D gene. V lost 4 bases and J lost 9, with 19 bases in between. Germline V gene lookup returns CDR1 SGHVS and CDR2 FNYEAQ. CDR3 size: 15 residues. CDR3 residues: CASSSPVTSMGEQFF. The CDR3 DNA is TGTGCCAGCAGCTCGCCGGTGACTTCTATGGGTGAGCAGTTCTTC.

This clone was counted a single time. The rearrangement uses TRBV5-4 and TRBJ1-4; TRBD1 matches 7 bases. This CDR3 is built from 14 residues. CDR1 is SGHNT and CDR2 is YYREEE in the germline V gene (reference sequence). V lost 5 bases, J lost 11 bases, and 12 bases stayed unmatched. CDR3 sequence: CASRAGGGNRKLFF. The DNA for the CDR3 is TGTGCCAGCAGGGCAGGGGGAGGCAATCGGAAACTGTTTTTT.

CDR3 sequence (DNA): TGTGCCAGCAAAGGACAACGAACCCATGAGCAGTACTTC. This gives the protein CASKGQRTHEQYF. V and J are TRBV6-6 and TRBJ2-7, with D possibly TRBD1 on 5 matching bases. This CDR3 has 13 residues. Per the germline V gene, CDR1 is MNHNY and CDR2 is SVGAGI (reference sequence). V was clipped by 7 bases and J by 7 bases, with 17 bases between them.